The 29 T cell receptor beta chains listed next were all sequenced from one sample in a study of CD8 T cells in Susac syndrome. Reverse transcription of roughly 0.45 to 1 ug RNA was performed with random hexamers. TCRdb re-called the immunoSEQ multiplex PCR reads with MiXCR, one entry per CDR3 protein. The sample records some 110,000 distinct CDR3 sequences, around 94% being singletons. Sample: CD4+ T cells from PBMCs. The receptors were sampled from a human donor in good health.

This chain joins TRBV7-6 and TRBJ1-2; tentative D call: TRBD1 (5 bases). The CDR3 contains 14 residues. V was pared by 0 bases and J by 7 bases, with 12 bases between. Germline CDR1 and CDR2: SGHVS and FNYEAQ. This CDR3 is CASSLASGLAGYTF. The CDR3 DNA sequence: TGTGCCAGCAGCTTAGCGTCGGGGCTTGCTGGCTACACCTTC.

This chain connects TRBV3-1 to TRBJ2-1, with 13 bases fitting TRBD2. CDR1 is LGHDT and CDR2 is YNNKEL in the germline V gene (reference sequence). CDR3 length: 18 residues. After removal of 1 base from V and 4 bases from J, the junction contained 7 bases not matched to a gene. For the CDR3, the DNA is TGTGCCAGCAGCCAAGGGACTAGCGGGAGAACCTCATACAATGAGCAGTTCTTC. It translates to CASSQGTSGRTSYNEQFF.

V usage is TRBV20-1 and J usage is TRBJ2-1; 13 nucleotides align to TRBD2. CDR3 length: 15 amino acids. The V segment lost 1 base and the J segment 5 bases; nucleotides outside the gene matches: 2. Germline assignment: CDR1 DFQATT and CDR2 SNEGSKA (reference sequence). The CDR3 nucleotides read TGCAGTGCTAGAGGTGGGACTAGCGGGGACAATGAGCAGTTCTTC. It is translated as CSARGGTSGDNEQFF.

V usage is TRBV9 and J usage is TRBJ2-7, with D possibly matching TRBD2 (5 bases). The CDR3 covers 15 residues. V lost 4 bases to trimming and J lost 5 bases, with 19 bases between them. Germline assignment: CDR1 SGDLS and CDR2 YYNGEE. The CDR3 loop reads CASSKLGNKVDEQYF. The CDR3 region has the DNA TGTGCCAGCAGCAAACTAGGGAACAAGGTCGACGAGCAGTACTTC.

This chain uses TRBV10-2 with TRBJ2-7, with 9 bases matching TRBD2. There are 14 residues in the CDR3. V lost 5 bases, J lost 0 bases, and 2 bases stayed unmatched. CDR1 WSHSY and CDR2 SAAADI come from the germline V gene. CDR3 bases: TGCGCCAGCAGTCCTAGCGGGATCTCCTACGAGCAGTACTTC. This encodes CASSPSGISYEQYF.

The chain employs TRBV23-1 and TRBJ2-7; a weak D match, TRBD1 (5 bases). TRBV23-1 is designated an ORF whose function remains uncertain. Trimming took off 2 bases at V and 0 bases at J, with 14 bases between the two ends. The CDR3 has 16 residues. In nucleotides, the CDR3 is TGCGCCAGCAGTCAAAATCTATGCGACAGCTCCTACGAGCAGTACTTC. It encodes CASSQNLCDSSYEQYF.

The genes are TRBV20-1 and TRBJ2-3; possibly TRBD1 for D (6 bases). Germline loops: CDR1 DFQATT, CDR2 SNEGSKA (reference sequence). V was trimmed by 4 bases and J by 1 base, leaving 15 bases between them. The CDR3 has 15 residues. CDR3 sequence: CSATLQGYGTDTQYF. The CDR3 bases are TGCAGTGCTACCCTCCAGGGGTACGGCACAGATACGCAGTATTTT.

The chain has TRBV12-3 or TRBV12-4 and TRBJ2-7; possibly TRBD2 for D (6 bases). CDR3 size: 16 residues. The V gene lost 6 bases and the J gene lost 6 bases, with 24 bases spanning the gap. DNA of the CDR3: TGTGCCAGCAGCCCGGGGGTGGAGGCCTCGACCTCCGAGCAGTACTTC. It specifies CASSPGVEASTSEQYF.

The rearrangement joins TRBV2 to TRBJ2-6; no reliable D call. Per germline, CDR1 SNHLY and CDR2 FYNNEI. V lost 11 bases and J lost 0, with 11 bases in between. The CDR3 is 14 amino acids. This CDR3 is CAGRTGSGANVLTF. CDR3 in DNA: TGTGCCGGTCGGACCGGCTCTGGGGCCAACGTCCTGACTTTC. Using reference TRBV2 and TRBJ2-6 for the parts outside the CDR3, the full variable domain is EPEVTQTPSHQVTQMGQEVILRCVPISNHLYFYWYRQILGQKVEFLVSFYNNEISEKSEIFDDQFSVERPDGSNFTLKIRSTKLEDSAMYFCAGRTGSGANVLTFGAGSRLTVL.

V and J are TRBV7-8 and TRBJ2-7, with D uncertain. The CDR3 is made up of 12 amino acids. Trimming took 3 bases from V and 2 from J, leaving 5 bases between them. The germline V gene has CDR1 SGHVS and CDR2 FQNEAQ. In nucleotides, the CDR3 is TGTGCCAGCAGCTTCCTAGCCTACGAGCAGTACTTC. Amino acid sequence: CASSFLAYEQYF. The variable domain in full, with the rest retrieved from reference TRBV7-8 and TRBJ2-7, is GAGVSQSPRYKVAKRGQDVALRCDPISGHVSLFWYQQALGQGPEFLTYFQNEAQLDKSGLPSDRFFAERPEGSVSTLKIQRTQQEDSAVYLCASSFLAYEQYFGPGTRLTVT.

The chain combines TRBV20-1 with TRBJ1-1, with D perhaps TRBD1 (5 bases). V dropped 3 bases and J dropped 8 bases, with 16 bases sitting between them. The CDR3 is made up of 13 amino acids. Per the germline V gene, CDR1 is DFQATT and CDR2 is SNEGSKA (reference sequence). The DNA of the CDR3 is TGCAGTGCTAGTTCACAGGATGGGTACGAAGCTTTCTTT. It specifies CSASSQDGYEAFF.

The CDR3 loop is CASSYRPLGGPPSGANVLTF. The DNA for the CDR3 is TGTGCCAGCAGTTACAGGCCCCTAGGGGGGCCCCCCTCTGGGGCCAACGTCCTGACTTTC. The rearrangement links TRBV6-5 to TRBJ2-6; possibly TRBD1 or TRBD2 for D (6 bases each). The germline V gene encodes CDR1 MNHEY and CDR2 SVGAGI. V was trimmed by 2 bases and J by 0 bases, leaving 20 bases between them. This CDR3 is 20 amino acids long.

The chain recombines TRBV6-2 or TRBV6-3 with TRBJ1-1; 7 nucleotides agree with TRBD1. The V gene end was trimmed by 4 bases and the J gene end by 1 base; junction bases not matched to a gene: 6. The CDR3 length is 15 residues. Per germline, CDR1 MNHEY and CDR2 SVGEGT. The chain's CDR3 is CASSFRTGTNTEAFF. CDR3 bases: TGTGCCAGCAGTTTCCGGACAGGAACGAACACTGAAGCTTTCTTT.

The chain links TRBV5-6 to TRBJ2-7; either TRBD1 or TRBD2 may supply D (5 bases each). The germline CDR1 and CDR2 sequences are SGHDT and YYEEEE. Trimming took 4 bases from V and 6 from J, leaving 14 bases between them. There are 13 residues in the CDR3. The CDR3: CASSPRRQGEQYF. CDR3 sequence (DNA): TGTGCCAGCAGCCCCCGGAGGCAGGGCGAGCAGTACTTC.

The CDR3 DNA reads as TGCGCCAGCAGCCCGGAGACTAGTCGGCAGTTCTTC. It specifies CASSPETSRQFF. The rearrangement uses TRBV5-1 and TRBJ2-1; possible D gene TRBD2, 6 bases. The CDR3 sequence is 12 residues long. Per germline, CDR1 SGHRS and CDR2 YFSETQ. V dropped 4 bases and J dropped 12 bases, with 14 bases sitting between them. Together with reference TRBV5-1 and TRBJ2-1, the CDR3 gives the full variable domain: KAGVTQTPRYLIKTRGQQVTLSCSPISGHRSVSWYQQTPGQGLQFLFEYFSETQRNKGNFPGRFSGRQFSNSRSEMNVSTLELGDSALYLCASSPETSRQFFGPGTRLTVL.

V usage is TRBV6-1 and J usage is TRBJ2-7; 9 nucleotides align to TRBD2. The V gene's germline CDR1 is MNHNS and CDR2 SASEGT. The CDR3 is 18 amino acids. Trimming at V came to 2 bases and at J to 4 bases, leaving 15 bases not matched to a gene. The CDR3 sequence: CASSESQGAWSGRYEQYF. CDR3 nucleotides: TGTGCCAGCAGTGAATCACAGGGTGCGTGGAGCGGGAGGTACGAGCAGTACTTC.

J is TRBJ1-5 and V is TRBV18, with D possibly TRBD1 on 6 matching bases. There are 15 residues in the CDR3. Per germline, CDR1 KGHSH and CDR2 LQKENI. Between the trimmed V and J ends, which lost 5 bases and 6 bases, there was a span of 17 bases. The CDR3 sequence is CASSDGVGGIQPQHF. CDR3 bases: TGTGCCAGCTCAGACGGCGTGGGGGGCATTCAGCCCCAGCATTTT.

This chain uses TRBV5-1 with TRBJ2-1, with no clear D. This CDR3 has 14 residues. CDR1 and CDR2 (germline): SGHRS, YFSETQ. Trimming pared 1 base from V and 7 bases from J, leaving 12 bases between. The CDR3 spells CASSLTSGRNEQFF. CDR3 nucleotide sequence: TGCGCCAGCAGCTTGACCTCTGGAAGGAATGAGCAGTTCTTC.

The chain is built from TRBV5-1 and TRBJ2-3; 10 bases map to TRBD2. The length of the CDR3 is 17 residues. V trimming: 0 bases; J trimming: 0 bases; junction bases outside the gene matches: 4. In germline, CDR1 is SGHRS, CDR2 YFSETQ. Written as DNA, the CDR3 is TGCGCCAGCAGCTTGGGCACTAGCGGGGTGAGCACAGATACGCAGTATTTT. Amino acids: CASSLGTSGVSTDTQYF.

The rearrangement links TRBV29-1 to TRBJ2-5; unclear D gene. The V end was cut by 6 bases, the J end by 5 bases, with 16 bases between. Germline V gene data show CDR1 as SQVTM and CDR2 as ANQGSEA. This CDR3 region has 13 residues. The CDR3 loop is CSVYKGNSETQYF. CDR3 bases: TGCAGCGTGTACAAGGGAAATTCGGAGACCCAGTACTTC.

The chain links TRBV20-1 to TRBJ2-7; 11 bases map to TRBD1. This CDR3 has 15 residues. Unmatched junction bases numbered 6, after V lost 4 bases and J lost 1 base. Germline CDR1 reads DFQATT; CDR2 reads SNEGSKA (reference sequence). The CDR3 region is CSATTRDRGSYEQYF. The CDR3 DNA follows: TGCAGTGCTACGACAAGGGACAGGGGGTCCTACGAGCAGTACTTC.

The chain uses TRBV18 and TRBJ1-1; D may be TRBD1 (6 bases). Looked up from germline, CDR1 is KGHSH and CDR2 is LQKENI. The CDR3 runs to 13 residues. Trimming removed 5 bases from V and 0 bases from J, with 7 bases in between. For the CDR3, the DNA is TGTGCCAGCTCAGCAGGGGTGAACACTGAAGCTTTCTTT. Its translation is CASSAGVNTEAFF.

The chain links TRBV9 to TRBJ2-6; D uncertain. Germline V gene data show CDR1 as SGDLS and CDR2 as YYNGEE. With 0 bases removed from V and 0 bases from J, the gap between germline ends came to 7 bases. This CDR3 region has 16 residues. The CDR3 reads CASSVAMISGANVLTF. The CDR3 nucleotides are TGTGCCAGCAGCGTAGCAATGATCTCTGGGGCCAACGTCCTGACTTTC.

The chain joins TRBV7-2 to TRBJ1-3; D is unresolved. Deletions cut 5 bases from V and 2 bases from J, with 13 bases between. Germline-derived CDR1 and CDR2 are SGHTA and FQGNSA. The CDR3 loop spans 15 amino acids. The CDR3 protein is CASSLRRDPGNTIYF. The DNA of the CDR3 is TGTGCCAGCAGCCTCAGGCGCGATCCTGGAAACACCATATATTTT.

The rearrangement uses TRBV20-1 and TRBJ2-3; D uncertain. V lost 8 bases and J lost 2, with 14 bases in between. This CDR3 has 13 residues. Germline V lookup: CDR1 DFQATT, CDR2 SNEGSKA (reference sequence). The CDR3 here is CSTGDTYTDTQYF. The CDR3 DNA is TGCAGTACGGGTGACACCTACACAGATACGCAGTATTTT.

The chain combines TRBV4-3 with TRBJ2-2, with TRBD1 matching 8 bases. The germline CDR1 and CDR2 sequences are LGHNA and YSLEER. The junction had 4 bases not matched to a gene; V was cut back by 5 bases and J by 5 bases. This CDR3 spans 14 amino acids. CDR3 region: CASSSTGGTGELFF. In nucleotides, the CDR3 is TGCGCCAGCAGCTCTACAGGGGGAACCGGGGAGCTGTTTTTT.

The chain is built from TRBV5-4 and TRBJ2-7; the match to TRBD1 covers 11 bases. Germline lookup yields CDR1 SGHNT and CDR2 YYREEE (reference sequence). The CDR3 is 14 amino acids. J gave up 4 bases and V 5 bases, and 5 bases lay outside the gene matches. The CDR3 is CASRPGQGEYEQYF. In DNA, the CDR3 is TGTGCCAGCAGACCGGGACAGGGGGAGTACGAGCAGTACTTC.

This chain joins TRBV29-1 and TRBJ2-5, with TRBD2 matching 10 bases. The CDR3 is 15 amino acids. The ends lost 2 bases at V and 7 bases at J; junction bases unmatched: 10. CDR1 SQVTM and CDR2 ANQGSEA come from the germline V gene. The CDR3 region has the DNA TGCAGCGTTGAAATTCTAGCGGGAGCCGGAGGGACCCAGTACTTC. This sequence encodes CSVEILAGAGGTQYF.

This chain connects TRBV7-2 to TRBJ1-1; D uncertain. V lost 2 bases and J 5 bases, leaving 9 bases between the germline ends. The germline gives CDR1 SGHTA, CDR2 FQGNSA. CDR3 size: 13 residues. The CDR3 nucleotides read TGTGCCAGCAGCTTACTCCTGGCGACTGAAGCTTTCTTT. Protein product: CASSLLLATEAFF.